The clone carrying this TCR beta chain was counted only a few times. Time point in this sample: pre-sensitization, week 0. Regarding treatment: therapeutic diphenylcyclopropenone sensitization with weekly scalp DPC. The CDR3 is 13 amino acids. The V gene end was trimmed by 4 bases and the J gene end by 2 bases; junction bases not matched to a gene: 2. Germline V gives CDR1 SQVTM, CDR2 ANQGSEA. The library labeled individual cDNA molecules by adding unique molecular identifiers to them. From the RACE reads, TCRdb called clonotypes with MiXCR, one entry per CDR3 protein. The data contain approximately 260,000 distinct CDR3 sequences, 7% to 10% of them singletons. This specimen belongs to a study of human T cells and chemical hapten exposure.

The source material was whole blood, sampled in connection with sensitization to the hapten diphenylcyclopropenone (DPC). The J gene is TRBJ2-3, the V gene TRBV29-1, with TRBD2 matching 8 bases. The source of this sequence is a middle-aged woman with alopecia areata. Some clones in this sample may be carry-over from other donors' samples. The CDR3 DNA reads TGCAGCGTTGCGGGGGGGGTCACAGATACGCAGTATTTT. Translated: CSVAGGVTDTQYF.